Presented here are 6 T cell receptor beta chains from one specimen sequenced in a study of blood T cell repertoires in COVID-19. Profiled with immunoSEQ multiplex PCR; TCRdb holds only in-frame clones, not every one. The sample lists about 290,000 clones, approximately 80% occurring once. What was sequenced was peripheral blood. The receptors stem from a woman in her fifties or sixties with active or convalescent COVID-19.

The chain links TRBV24-1 to TRBJ2-3, with D hard to call. CDR3 length: 17 amino acids. Trimming took 4 bases from V and 0 from J, leaving 16 bases between them. Germline V gives CDR1 KGHDR, CDR2 SFDVKD. The CDR3 region is CATSEGFGQPSTDTQYF. The CDR3 nucleotides are TGTGCCACCAGTGAGGGCTTTGGGCAGCCAAGCACAGATACGCAGTATTTT.

The chain employs TRBV7-6 and TRBJ1-1; 7 positions match TRBD1. V lost 2 bases, J lost 8 bases, and 14 bases stayed unmatched. Germline V CDR1 and CDR2: SGHVS, FNYEAQ. The CDR3 covers 16 residues. Here the CDR3 DNA reads TGTGCCAGCAGCTTAAATTTCGCAGGGGCAGGGGGGGAAGCTTTCTTT. This gives the protein CASSLNFAGAGGEAFF.

A single count supports this clone. J is TRBJ1-2 and V is TRBV7-2, with a tentative D call TRBD1 (6 bases). The V gene's germline CDR1 is SGHTA and CDR2 FQGNSA. V shed 2 bases and J shed 2 bases, with 9 bases lying between them. CDR3 length equals 14 residues. The CDR3 region is CASSLWTENYGYTF. Written as DNA, the CDR3 is TGTGCCAGCAGCTTATGGACAGAAAACTATGGCTACACCTTC.

CDR3 sequence (DNA): TGTGCCAGCAGTTCCGGGACTAGAGCCTACAATGAGCAGTTCTTC. Protein: CASSSGTRAYNEQFF. V and J are TRBV27 and TRBJ2-1; 8 nucleotides match TRBD2. V shed 4 bases, J shed 2 bases, and the junction held 4 bases outside the gene matches. The CDR3 runs to 15 residues. Germline assignment: CDR1 MNHEY and CDR2 SMNVEV (reference sequence).

The sample holds a few counts of this clone. This chain links TRBV19 with TRBJ1-4; no definite D call. This CDR3 is 19 amino acids long. V shed 1 base and J shed 3 bases, with 21 bases lying between them. Germline V gene data show CDR1 as LNHDA and CDR2 as SQIVND (reference sequence). The CDR3 spells CASSIGPVKGRRANEKLFF. CDR3 in DNA: TGTGCCAGTAGTATAGGCCCCGTGAAGGGCCGGAGGGCTAATGAAAAACTGTTTTTT.

The gene calls are TRBV19 and TRBJ1-4; tentative D call: TRBD1 (5 bases). CDR1 and CDR2 from the germline V gene are LNHDA and SQIVND (reference sequence). This CDR3 contains 14 residues. Trimming shortened V by 4 bases and J by 4 bases, and 10 bases separated the two germline ends. In DNA form, the CDR3 reads TGTGCCAGTAGTACCGGGACTCTTAATGAAAAACTGTTTTTT. It encodes CASSTGTLNEKLFF.